This T cell receptor (beta chain) was recorded in a study of T cell responses to AZD1222 COVID-19 vaccine. Clones were sequenced by immunoSEQ multiplex PCR, and TCRdb holds only the in-frame ones, with some missing. Here the sample spans around 150,000 clones, about 93% being singletons. The length of the CDR3 is 12 residues. Germline V gene sequence: CDR1 MNHEY, CDR2 SVGAGI. V shed 6 bases and J shed 7 bases, with 7 bases lying between them. A note on this clone: The sample carries other DNA sequences with the same CDR3.

This receptor was identified in an adult who received the AZD1222 COVID-19 vaccine. The sequences come from peripheral blood, collected 28 days after the second AZD1222 dose. V and J are TRBV6-5 and TRBJ1-6; no clear D. The CDR3 nucleotides read TGTGCCAGCAGGGAGTACAATTCACCCCTCCACTTT. Translated: CASREYNSPLHF.